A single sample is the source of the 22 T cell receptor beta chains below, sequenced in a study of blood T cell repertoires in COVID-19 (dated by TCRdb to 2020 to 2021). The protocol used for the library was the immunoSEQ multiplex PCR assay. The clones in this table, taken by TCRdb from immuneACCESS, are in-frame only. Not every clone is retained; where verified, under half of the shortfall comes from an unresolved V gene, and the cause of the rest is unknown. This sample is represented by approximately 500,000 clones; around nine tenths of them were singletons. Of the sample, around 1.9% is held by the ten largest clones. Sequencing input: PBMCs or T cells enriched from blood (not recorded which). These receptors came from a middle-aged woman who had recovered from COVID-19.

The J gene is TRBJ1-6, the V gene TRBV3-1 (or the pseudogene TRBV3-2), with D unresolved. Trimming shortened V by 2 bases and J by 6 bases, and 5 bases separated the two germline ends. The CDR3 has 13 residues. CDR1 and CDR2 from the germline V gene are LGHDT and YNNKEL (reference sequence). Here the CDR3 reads CASSQLCNSPLHF. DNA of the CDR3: TGTGCCAGCAGCCAACTTTGTAATTCACCCCTCCACTTT.

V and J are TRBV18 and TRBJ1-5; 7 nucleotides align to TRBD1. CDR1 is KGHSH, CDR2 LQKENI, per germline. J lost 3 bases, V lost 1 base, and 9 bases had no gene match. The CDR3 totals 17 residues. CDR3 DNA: TGTGCCAGCTCACCACGTACGGCTGGACAGGTCAATCAGCCCCAGCATTTT. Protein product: CASSPRTAGQVNQPQHF.

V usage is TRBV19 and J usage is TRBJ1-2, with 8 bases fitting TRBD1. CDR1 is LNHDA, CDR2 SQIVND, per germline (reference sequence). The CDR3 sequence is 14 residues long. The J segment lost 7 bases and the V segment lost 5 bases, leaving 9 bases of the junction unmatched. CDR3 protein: CASSPPGQAPGYTF. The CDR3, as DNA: TGTGCCAGTAGTCCGCCGGGACAGGCTCCTGGCTACACCTTC.

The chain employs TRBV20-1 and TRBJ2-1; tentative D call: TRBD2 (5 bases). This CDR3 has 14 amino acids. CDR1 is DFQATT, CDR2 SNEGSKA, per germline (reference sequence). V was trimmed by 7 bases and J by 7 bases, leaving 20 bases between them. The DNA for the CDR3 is TGCAGTGTTAGTCAGCAGCGGATGGGGAATGAGCAGTTCTTC. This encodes CSVSQQRMGNEQFF.

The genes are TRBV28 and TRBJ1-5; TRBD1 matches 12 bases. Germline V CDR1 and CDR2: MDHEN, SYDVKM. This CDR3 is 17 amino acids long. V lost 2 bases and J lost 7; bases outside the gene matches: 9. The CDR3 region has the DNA TGTGCCAGCAGTTTACAAGTTGGGGACAGGGGGCACCAGCCCCAGCATTTT. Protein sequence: CASSLQVGDRGHQPQHF.

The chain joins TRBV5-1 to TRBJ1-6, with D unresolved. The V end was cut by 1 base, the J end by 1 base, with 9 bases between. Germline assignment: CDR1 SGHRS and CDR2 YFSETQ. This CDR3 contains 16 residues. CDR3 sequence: CASSLSRRSYNSPLHF. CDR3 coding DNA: TGCGCCAGCAGCTTGAGCAGGAGGTCCTATAATTCACCCCTCCACTTT.

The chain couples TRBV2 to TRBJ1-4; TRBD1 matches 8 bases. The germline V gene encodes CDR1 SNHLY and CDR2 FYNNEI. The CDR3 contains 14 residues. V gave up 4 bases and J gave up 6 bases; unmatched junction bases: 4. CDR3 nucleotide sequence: TGTGCCAGCAGTGCTGACAGGGGATATGAAAAACTGTTTTTT. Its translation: CASSADRGYEKLFF.

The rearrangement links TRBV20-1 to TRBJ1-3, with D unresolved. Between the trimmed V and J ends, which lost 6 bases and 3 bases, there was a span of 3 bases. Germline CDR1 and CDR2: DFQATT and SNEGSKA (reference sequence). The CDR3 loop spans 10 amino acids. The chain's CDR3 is CSALGNTIYF. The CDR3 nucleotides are TGCAGTGCACTTGGAAACACCATATATTTT.

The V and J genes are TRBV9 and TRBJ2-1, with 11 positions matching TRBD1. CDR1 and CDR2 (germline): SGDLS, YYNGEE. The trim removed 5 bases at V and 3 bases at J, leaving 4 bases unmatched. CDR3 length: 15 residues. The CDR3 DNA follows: TGTGCCAGCAGACCAGGGACAGGGGGCTACAATGAGCAGTTCTTC. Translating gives CASRPGTGGYNEQFF.

As DNA, the CDR3 is TGTGCCAGCAGCGAAAGACAGACGAACACTGAAGCTTTCTTT. Residues: CASSERQTNTEAFF. This chain uses TRBV7-9 with TRBJ1-1; D may be TRBD1 (5 bases). Germline lookup yields CDR1 SEHNR and CDR2 FQNEAQ (reference sequence). Trimming stripped 5 bases from V and 1 base from J, with 11 bases between. CDR3 length: 14 amino acids.

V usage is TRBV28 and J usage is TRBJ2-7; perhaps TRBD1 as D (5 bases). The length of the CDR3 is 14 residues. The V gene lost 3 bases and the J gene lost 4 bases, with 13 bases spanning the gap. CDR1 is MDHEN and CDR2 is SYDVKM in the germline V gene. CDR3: CASSLGLRGYEQYF. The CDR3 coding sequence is TGTGCCAGCAGTTTGGGGCTAAGGGGTTACGAGCAGTACTTC. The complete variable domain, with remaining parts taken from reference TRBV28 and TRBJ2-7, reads DVKVTQSSRYLVKRTGEKVFLECVQDMDHENMFWYRQDPGLGLRLIYFSYDVKMKEKGDIPEGYSVSREKKERFSLILESASTNQTSMYLCASSLGLRGYEQYFGPGTRLTVT.

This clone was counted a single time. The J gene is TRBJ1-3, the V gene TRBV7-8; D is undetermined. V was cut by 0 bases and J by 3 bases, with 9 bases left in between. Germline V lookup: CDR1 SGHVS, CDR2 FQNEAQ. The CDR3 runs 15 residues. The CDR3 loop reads CASSLAHSLGNTIYF. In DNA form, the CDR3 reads TGTGCCAGCAGCTTAGCCCACAGCCTTGGAAACACCATATATTTT. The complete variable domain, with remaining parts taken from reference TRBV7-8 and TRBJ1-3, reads GAGVSQSPRYKVAKRGQDVALRCDPISGHVSLFWYQQALGQGPEFLTYFQNEAQLDKSGLPSDRFFAERPEGSVSTLKIQRTQQEDSAVYLCASSLAHSLGNTIYFGEGSWLTVV.

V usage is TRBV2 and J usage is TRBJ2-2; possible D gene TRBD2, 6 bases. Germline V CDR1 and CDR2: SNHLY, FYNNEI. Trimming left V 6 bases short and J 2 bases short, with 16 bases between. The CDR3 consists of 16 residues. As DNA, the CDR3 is TGTGCCAGCAGCGCCTCCGGGACTTATAACACCGGGGAGCTGTTTTTT. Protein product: CASSASGTYNTGELFF.

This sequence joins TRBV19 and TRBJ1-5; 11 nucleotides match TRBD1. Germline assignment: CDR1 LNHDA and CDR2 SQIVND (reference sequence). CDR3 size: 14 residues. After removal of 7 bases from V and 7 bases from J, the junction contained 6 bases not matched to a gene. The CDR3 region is CASTSDRGQQPQHF. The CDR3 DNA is TGTGCCAGTACCTCGGACAGGGGGCAACAGCCCCAGCATTTT.

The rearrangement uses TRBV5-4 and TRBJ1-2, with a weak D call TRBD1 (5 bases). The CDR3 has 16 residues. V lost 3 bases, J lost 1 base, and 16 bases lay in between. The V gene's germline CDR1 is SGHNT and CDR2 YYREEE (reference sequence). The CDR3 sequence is CASSSGQAISNYGYTF. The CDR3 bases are TGTGCCAGCAGCTCAGGACAAGCCATCAGTAACTATGGCTACACCTTC.

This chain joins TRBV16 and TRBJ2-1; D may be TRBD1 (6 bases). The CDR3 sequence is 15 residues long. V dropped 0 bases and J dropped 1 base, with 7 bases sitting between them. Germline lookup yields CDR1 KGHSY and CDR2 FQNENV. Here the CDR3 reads CASSQSGASYNEQFF. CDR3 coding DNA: TGTGCCAGCAGCCAATCGGGGGCGTCCTACAATGAGCAGTTCTTC.

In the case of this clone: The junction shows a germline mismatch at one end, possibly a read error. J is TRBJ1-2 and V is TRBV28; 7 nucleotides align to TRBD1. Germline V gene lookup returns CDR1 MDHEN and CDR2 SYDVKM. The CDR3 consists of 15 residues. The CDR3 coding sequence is TGTGCCAGCAGTAACGACCTGCCTCGGGACAGCTTTCTCCCGTTC. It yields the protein CASSNDLPRDSFLPF.

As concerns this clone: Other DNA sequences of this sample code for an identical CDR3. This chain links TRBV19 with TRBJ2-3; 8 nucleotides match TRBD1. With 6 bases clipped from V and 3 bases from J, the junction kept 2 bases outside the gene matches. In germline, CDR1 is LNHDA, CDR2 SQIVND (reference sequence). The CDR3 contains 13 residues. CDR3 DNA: TGTGCCAGTAGGGACAGGGCTACAGATACGCAGTATTTT. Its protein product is CASRDRATDTQYF.

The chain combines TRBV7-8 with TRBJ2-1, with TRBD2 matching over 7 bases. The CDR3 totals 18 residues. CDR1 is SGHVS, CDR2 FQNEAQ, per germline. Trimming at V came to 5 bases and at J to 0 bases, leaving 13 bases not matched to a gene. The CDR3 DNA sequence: TGTGCCAGCAGCGCCCGGCGAGTAAGCGGGGTCTCCTACAATGAGCAGTTCTTC. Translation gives CASSARRVSGVSYNEQFF.

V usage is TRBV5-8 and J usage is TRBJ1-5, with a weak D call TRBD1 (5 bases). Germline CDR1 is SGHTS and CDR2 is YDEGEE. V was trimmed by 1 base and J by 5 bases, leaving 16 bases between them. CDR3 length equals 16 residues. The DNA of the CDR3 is TGTGCCAGCAGCTTGAATCGACAGAATGGTTATCAGCCCCAGCATTTT. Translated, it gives CASSLNRQNGYQPQHF.

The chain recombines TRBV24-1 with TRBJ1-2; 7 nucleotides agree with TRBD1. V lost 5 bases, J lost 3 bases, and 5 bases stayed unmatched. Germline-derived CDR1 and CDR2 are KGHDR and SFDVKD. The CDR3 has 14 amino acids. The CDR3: CATSAAGGHYGYTF. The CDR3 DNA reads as TGTGCCACCAGTGCAGCAGGGGGTCACTATGGCTACACCTTC.

CDR3 DNA sequence: TGCGCCAGCAGCCCGGTATACGGACATTCCGGGGGGATCTACAATGAGCAGTTCTTC. This codes for CASSPVYGHSGGIYNEQFF. The V gene is TRBV5-1, the J gene TRBJ2-1; 7 nucleotides align to TRBD2. The CDR3 covers 19 residues. V shed 4 bases, J shed 3 bases, and the junction held 19 bases outside the gene matches. Looked up from germline, CDR1 is SGHRS and CDR2 is YFSETQ.